This T cell receptor (beta chain) is from a study of cytomegalovirus exposure and HLA in healthy donors. The wider study: An earlier analysis found 100 million or so unique TCR beta sequences from 150 million to 200 million T cells.

After removal of 10 bases from V and 3 bases from J, the junction contained 12 bases not matched to a gene. From germline, CDR1 is LNHNV and CDR2 YYDKDF (reference sequence). This CDR3 has 15 amino acids. Primers for the PCR totalled 60 Vbeta and 13 Jbeta. The table came from immunoSEQ multiplex PCR; TCRdb's copy has only in-frame clones and leaves some out. The sample has under 300,000 clones, approximately 81% seen once. The V and J genes are TRBV15 and TRBJ2-4; TRBD2 matches at 7 bases. This sequence originates from a woman aged 55-70 years in good health and CMV-seropositive. Material: PBMCs. DNA for the CDR3: TGTGCCAGTTCGCCGGGGGGACCTGGCAAAAACATTCAGTACTTC. This codes for CASSPGGPGKNIQYF.